This T cell receptor beta chain comes out of a study of beta chain features in type 1 diabetes. Study-level points and caveats: Type 1 diabetes patients showed a moderate but significant shortening of TCRB CDR3s in all four CD4+ subsets.

V shed 2 bases and J shed 7 bases, with 15 bases lying between them. The germline CDR1 and CDR2 sequences are SGHDT and YYEEEE. The CDR3 is 14 amino acids. Concerning this clone itself: Its cognate antigen is unknown.

The isolated RNA, all of it, was reverse transcribed, so expressed TCRB transcripts were what got sequenced. Assay: immunoSEQ multiplex PCR; the TCRdb copy retains only in-frame clones and omits some. Among 55,000 to 80,000 clones listed, around 49% were seen once. This TCR derives from a man younger than 40 with type 1 diabetes. Sequencing was performed on central memory CD4+ T cells from blood. V gene TRBV5-6 combines with J gene TRBJ1-2; D is unclear. The CDR3 DNA reads TGTGCCAGCAGCTTTGGCCCAGAGGTCGCTGGCTACACCTTC. Translating it yields CASSFGPEVAGYTF.